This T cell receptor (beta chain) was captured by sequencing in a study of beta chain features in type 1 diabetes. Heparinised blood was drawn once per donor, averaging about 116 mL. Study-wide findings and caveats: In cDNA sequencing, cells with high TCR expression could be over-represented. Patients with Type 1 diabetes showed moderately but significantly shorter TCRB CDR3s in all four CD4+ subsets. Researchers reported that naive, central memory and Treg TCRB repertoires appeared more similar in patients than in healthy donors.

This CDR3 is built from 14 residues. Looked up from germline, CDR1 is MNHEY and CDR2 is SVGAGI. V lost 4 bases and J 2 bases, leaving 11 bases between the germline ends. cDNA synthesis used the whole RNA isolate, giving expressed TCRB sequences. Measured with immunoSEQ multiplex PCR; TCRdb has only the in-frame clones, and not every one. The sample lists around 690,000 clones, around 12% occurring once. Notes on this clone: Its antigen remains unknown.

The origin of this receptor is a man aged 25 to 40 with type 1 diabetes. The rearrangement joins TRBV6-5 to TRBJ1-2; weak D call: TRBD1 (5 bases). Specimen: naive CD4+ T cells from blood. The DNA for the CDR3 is TGTGCCAGCAGTTCCGACAGTATCAACTATGGCTACACCTTC. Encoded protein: CASSSDSINYGYTF.